This TCR beta chain was obtained from a study of blood T cell repertoires in COVID-19. Study in general: Sites across the United States, Italy and Spain contributed samples from acute and convalescent COVID-19. PBMCs, B-cell-depleted T cells, or T cells were the source of the cDNA or gDNA that made up the material.

This CDR3 has 15 amino acids. The V gene end was trimmed by 3 bases and the J gene end by 0 bases; junction bases not matched to a gene: 4. Germline lookup yields CDR1 SEHNR and CDR2 FQNEAQ (reference sequence). Per the original data handling: Amplified reference gene primers provided the basis for estimating nucleated cell counts. Assay: immunoSEQ multiplex PCR; the TCRdb copy retains only in-frame clones and omits some. V and J calls and clone size come straight from that table; D and trimming were deduced from the DNA. This sample yields roughly 260,000 clones, of which roughly 82% are seen a single time; 4.9% belongs to the top ten.

The TCR originated in a woman aged 80 or over with active or convalescent COVID-19. The sample taken for sequencing was peripheral blood. The chain joins TRBV7-9 to TRBJ1-2, with 7 nucleotides matching TRBD1. CDR3 DNA: TGTGCCAGCAGCTTGACAGGGAAAGCTAACTATGGCTACACCTTC. Protein sequence: CASSLTGKANYGYTF.